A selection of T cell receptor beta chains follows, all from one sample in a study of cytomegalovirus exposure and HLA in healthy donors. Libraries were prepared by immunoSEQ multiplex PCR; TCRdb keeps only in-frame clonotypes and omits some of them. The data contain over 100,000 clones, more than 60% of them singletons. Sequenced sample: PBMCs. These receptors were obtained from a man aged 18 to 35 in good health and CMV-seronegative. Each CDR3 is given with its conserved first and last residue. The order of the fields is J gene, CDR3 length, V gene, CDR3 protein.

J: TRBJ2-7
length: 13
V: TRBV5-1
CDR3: CASRTGGSYEQYF

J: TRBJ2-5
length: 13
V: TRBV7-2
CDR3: CASSLPRGETQYF

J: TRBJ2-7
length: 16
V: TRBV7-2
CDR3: CASSWSTSGVLYEQYF

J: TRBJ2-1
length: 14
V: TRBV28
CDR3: CASSKNRPGNEQFF

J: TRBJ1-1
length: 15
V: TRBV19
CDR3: CASSILGTGGTEAFF

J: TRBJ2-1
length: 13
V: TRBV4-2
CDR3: CASSQGGRNEQFF

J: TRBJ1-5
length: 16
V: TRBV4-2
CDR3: CASSHVIGQPNQPQHF

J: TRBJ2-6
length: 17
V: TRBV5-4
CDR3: CASSLGGRVSGANVLTF

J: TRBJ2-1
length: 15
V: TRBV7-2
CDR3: CASSSAQTGANEQFF

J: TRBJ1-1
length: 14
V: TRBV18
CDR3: CASSPQGANTEAFF

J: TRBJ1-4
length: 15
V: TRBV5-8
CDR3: CASSGSLGPREKLFF

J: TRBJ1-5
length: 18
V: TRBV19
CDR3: CASSIGGKGGPINQPQHF